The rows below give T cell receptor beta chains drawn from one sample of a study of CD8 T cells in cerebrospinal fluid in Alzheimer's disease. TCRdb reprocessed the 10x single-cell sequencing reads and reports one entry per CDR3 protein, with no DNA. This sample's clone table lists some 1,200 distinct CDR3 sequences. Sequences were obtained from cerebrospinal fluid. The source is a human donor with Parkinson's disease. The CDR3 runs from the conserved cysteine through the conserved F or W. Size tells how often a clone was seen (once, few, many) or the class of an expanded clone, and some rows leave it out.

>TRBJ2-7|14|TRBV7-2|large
CASSVRDKDYEQYF
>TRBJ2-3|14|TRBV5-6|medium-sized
CASSTGTSTDTQYF
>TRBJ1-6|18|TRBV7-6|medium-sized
CASSRHDRGGSYNSPLHF
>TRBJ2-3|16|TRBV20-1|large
CSASPLAGEKADTQYF
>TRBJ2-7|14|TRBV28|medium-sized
CASIRSASSYEQYF
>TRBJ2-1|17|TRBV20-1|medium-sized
CSARQRTGGVSYNEQFF
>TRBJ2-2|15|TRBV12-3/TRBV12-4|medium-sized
CASSLAGMGTGELFF
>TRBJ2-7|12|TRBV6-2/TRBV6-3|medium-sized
CASSYSTYEQYF
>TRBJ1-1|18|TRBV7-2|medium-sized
CASSLRMVPLETGTEAFF
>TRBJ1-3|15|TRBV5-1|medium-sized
CASSLDSLSGNTIYF
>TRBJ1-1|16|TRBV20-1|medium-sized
CSARDPRARENTEAFF
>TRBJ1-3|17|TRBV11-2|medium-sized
CASSLQMTAYSGNTIYF
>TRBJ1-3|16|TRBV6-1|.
CASSPTGGAYGNTIYF
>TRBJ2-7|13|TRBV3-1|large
CASQRAETYEQYF
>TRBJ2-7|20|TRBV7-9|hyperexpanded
CASSLAIRVGGDTLGYEQYF
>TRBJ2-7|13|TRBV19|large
CATQDRRSYEQYF
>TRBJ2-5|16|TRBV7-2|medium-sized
CASTDIWGRGQETQYF
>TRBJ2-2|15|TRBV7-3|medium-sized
CASSPDYANTGELFF
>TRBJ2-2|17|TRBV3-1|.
CASSLTTGFLKTGELFF
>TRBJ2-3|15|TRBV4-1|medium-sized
CASSRETSGGYTQYF
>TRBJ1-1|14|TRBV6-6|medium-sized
CASSRQGMNTEAFF
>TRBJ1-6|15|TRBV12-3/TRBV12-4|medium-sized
CASSLAGKYNSPLHF
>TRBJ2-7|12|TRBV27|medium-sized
CATYTTTYEQYF
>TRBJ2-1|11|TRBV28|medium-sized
CASSAGDPQFF
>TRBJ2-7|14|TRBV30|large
CAWTKTSGSYEQYF
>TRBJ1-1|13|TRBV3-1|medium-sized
CASSQDRDTEAFF
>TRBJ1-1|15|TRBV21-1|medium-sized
CASSKEEGAGTEAFF
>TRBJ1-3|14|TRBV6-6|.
CASSQQGAGNTIYF
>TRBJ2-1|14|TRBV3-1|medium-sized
CASSQDRGYPRRFF
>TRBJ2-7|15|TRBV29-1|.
CSAGTGTSGIYEQYF
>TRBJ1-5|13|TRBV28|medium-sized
CASSFAGNQPQHF
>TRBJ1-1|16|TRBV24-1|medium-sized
CATSDSRGFMNTEAFF
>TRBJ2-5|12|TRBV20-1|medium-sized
CSASPIQETQYF
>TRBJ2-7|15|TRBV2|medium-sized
CASTESGQGPYEQYF
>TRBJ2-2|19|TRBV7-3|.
CASSPRARSGTANTGELFF
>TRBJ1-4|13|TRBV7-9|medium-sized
CASSLGVGFQLLF
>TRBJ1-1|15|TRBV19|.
CASSISFSGPSQAFF
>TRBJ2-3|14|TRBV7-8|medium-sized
CASSLRETERTQYF
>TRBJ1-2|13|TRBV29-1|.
CSAQDSEDYGYTF
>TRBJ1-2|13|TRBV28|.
CASSTGTGVGYTF
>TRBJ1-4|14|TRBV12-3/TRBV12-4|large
CASSSQGFGEKLFF
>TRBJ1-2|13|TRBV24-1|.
CATSDFAGYGYTF
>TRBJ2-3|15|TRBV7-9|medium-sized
CASSTEWGSTDTQYF
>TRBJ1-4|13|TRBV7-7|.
CASSFVLNEKLFF
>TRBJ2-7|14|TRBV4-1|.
CASSQETGYYEQYF
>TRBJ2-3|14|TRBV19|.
CASSWSSGLDTQYF